These 11 T cell receptor beta chains were all obtained from the same sample, sequenced in a study of cytomegalovirus exposure and HLA in healthy donors. A multiplex PCR was run with 60 Vbeta primers and 13 Jbeta primers. Using immunoSEQ multiplex PCR, the repertoire was profiled, and TCRdb retains in-frame clones only, with some absent. The sample lists under 200,000 clones, 82% occurring once. The sequencing input was PBMCs. The receptors come from a woman aged 18 to 35 in good health and CMV-seronegative.

The chain links TRBV19 to TRBJ1-1; a possible D gene is TRBD1 (6 bases). The CDR3 consists of 13 residues. Germline V gene lookup returns CDR1 LNHDA and CDR2 SQIVND (reference sequence). Between the trimmed V and J ends, which lost 6 bases and 1 base, there was a span of 9 bases. In DNA, the CDR3 is TGTGCCAGTAGCATACAGGGGAACACTGAAGCTTTCTTT. This encodes CASSIQGNTEAFF.

This chain uses TRBV6-6 with TRBJ1-4; D is possibly TRBD1 (6 bases). Germline values: CDR1 MNHNY, CDR2 SVGAGI (reference sequence). V was pared by 6 bases and J by 4 bases, with 12 bases between. This CDR3 comprises 14 residues. The CDR3 DNA reads as TGTGCCAGCAGGACCACAGGGAATAATGAAAAACTGTTTTTT. This translates into CASRTTGNNEKLFF.

This clone was seen more than once but under ten times. J is TRBJ1-5 and V is TRBV25-1; D not resolved. The germline V and J ends were trimmed by 3 bases and 5 bases, with 5 bases remaining between them. The CDR3 is 12 amino acids. CDR1 is MGHDK, CDR2 SYGVNS, per germline. In DNA, the CDR3 is TGTGCCAGCAGTGATTCGGATCAGCCCCAGCATTTT. Protein sequence: CASSDSDQPQHF.

The chain joins TRBV11-3 to TRBJ1-3; D remains ambiguous. Germline V gene data show CDR1 as SGHNT and CDR2 as YENEEA. There are 15 residues in the CDR3. Trimming shortened V by 5 bases and J by 0 bases, and 11 bases separated the two germline ends. In nucleotides, the CDR3 is TGTGCCAGCAGCGCCCGGGAGTTCTCTGGAAACACCATATATTTT. Translating gives CASSAREFSGNTIYF.

The chain employs TRBV14 and TRBJ2-7; TRBD2 matches 8 bases. The CDR3 covers 13 residues. The V gene's germline CDR1 is SGHDN and CDR2 FVKESK. After removal of 2 bases from V and 3 bases from J, the junction contained 0 bases not matched to a gene. This CDR3 is CASSQSGSYEQYF. The CDR3 region has the DNA TGTGCCAGCAGCCAAAGCGGGAGCTACGAGCAGTACTTC.

V usage is TRBV5-4 and J usage is TRBJ1-4; D perhaps matches TRBD1 (5 bases). CDR3 length equals 14 residues. V was clipped by 1 base and J by 7 bases, with 11 bases between them. Germline V gene data show CDR1 as SGHNT and CDR2 as YYREEE (reference sequence). CDR3 sequence (DNA): TGTGCCAGCAGCTTGCAGGGAAGGAGTGAAAAACTGTTTTTT. This codes for CASSLQGRSEKLFF.

J is TRBJ2-1 and V is TRBV5-1, with 12 bases matching TRBD1. The CDR3 is 14 amino acids. V trimming: 4 bases; J trimming: 8 bases; junction bases outside the gene matches: 4. CDR1 and CDR2 (germline): SGHRS, YFSETQ. The CDR3 sequence: CASSVGQGADEQFF. CDR3 nucleotide sequence: TGCGCCAGCAGCGTGGGACAGGGGGCGGATGAGCAGTTCTTC.

The chain recombines TRBV9 with TRBJ1-2; maybe TRBD1 (5 bases). CDR3 length: 14 residues. The germline gives CDR1 SGDLS, CDR2 YYNGEE. Trimming left V 0 bases short and J 2 bases short, with 8 bases between. CDR3 sequence reads: CASSVVPGNYGYTF. CDR3 nucleotide sequence: TGTGCCAGCAGCGTAGTACCAGGGAACTATGGCTACACCTTC. The whole variable domain, filled in from reference TRBV9 and TRBJ1-2, reads DSGVTQTPKHLITATGQRVTLRCSPRSGDLSVYWYQQSLDQGLQFLIQYYNGEERAKGNILERFSAQQFPDLHSELNLSSLELGDSALYFCASSVVPGNYGYTFGSGTRLTVV.

The chain carries TRBV7-9 and TRBJ2-3, with 10 bases fitting TRBD2. J was trimmed by 4 bases and V by 5 bases; bases with no gene match: 9. The CDR3 totals 16 residues. The germline V gene encodes CDR1 SEHNR and CDR2 FQNEAQ (reference sequence). For the CDR3, the DNA is TGTGCCAGCAGCCCTCGGACTAGCGGAGCGTCAGATACGCAGTATTTT. The encoded protein is CASSPRTSGASDTQYF.

This clone has a handful of counts. The chain carries TRBV7-8 and TRBJ1-3; weak D call: TRBD1 (5 bases). Germline loops: CDR1 SGHVS, CDR2 FQNEAQ. V gave up 5 bases and J gave up 11 bases, with 19 bases separating them. The CDR3 runs to 14 residues. The CDR3 DNA reads TGTGCCAGCAGCCCGGGAGGGGCCCTAAAAGCCATATATTTT. This sequence encodes CASSPGGALKAIYF.

This clone was picked up one time. The CDR3 coding sequence is TGTGCCAGTGGAGGACTAGCGAGATTGGGTGAGCAGTTCTTC. It specifies CASGGLARLGEQFF. The rearrangement joins TRBV2 to TRBJ2-1, with 9 bases fitting TRBD2. V lost 9 bases and J lost 9; bases outside the gene matches: 12. Germline V gene data show CDR1 as SNHLY and CDR2 as FYNNEI. CDR3 length equals 14 residues.